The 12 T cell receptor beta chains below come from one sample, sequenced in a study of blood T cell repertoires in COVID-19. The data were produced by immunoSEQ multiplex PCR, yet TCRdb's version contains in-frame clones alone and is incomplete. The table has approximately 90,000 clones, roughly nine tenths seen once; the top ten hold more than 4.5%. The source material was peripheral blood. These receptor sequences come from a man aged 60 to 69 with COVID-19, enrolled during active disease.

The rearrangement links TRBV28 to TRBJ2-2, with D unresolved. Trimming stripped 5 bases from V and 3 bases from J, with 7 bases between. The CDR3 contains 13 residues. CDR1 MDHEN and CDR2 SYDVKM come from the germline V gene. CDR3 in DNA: TGTGCCAGCAGTCCCCAGGACACCGGGGAGCTGTTTTTT. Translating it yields CASSPQDTGELFF.

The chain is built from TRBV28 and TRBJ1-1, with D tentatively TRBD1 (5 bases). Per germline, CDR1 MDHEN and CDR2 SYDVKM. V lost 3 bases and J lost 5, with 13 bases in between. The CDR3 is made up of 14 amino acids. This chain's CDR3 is CASSFQGGWTEAFF. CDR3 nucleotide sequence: TGTGCCAGCAGTTTCCAGGGAGGATGGACTGAAGCTTTCTTT.

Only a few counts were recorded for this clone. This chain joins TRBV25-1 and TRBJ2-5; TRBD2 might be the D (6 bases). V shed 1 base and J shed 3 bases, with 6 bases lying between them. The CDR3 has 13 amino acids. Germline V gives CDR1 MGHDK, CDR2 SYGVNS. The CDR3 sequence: CASSESGEETQYF. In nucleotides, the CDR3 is TGTGCCAGCAGTGAATCGGGGGAAGAGACCCAGTACTTC.

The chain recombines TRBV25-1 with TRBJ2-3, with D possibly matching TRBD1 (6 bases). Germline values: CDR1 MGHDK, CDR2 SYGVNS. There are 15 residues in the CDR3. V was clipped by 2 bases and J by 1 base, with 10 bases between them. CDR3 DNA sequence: TGTGCCAGCAGTGAAGCAGGGGCAGGCACAGATACGCAGTATTTT. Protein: CASSEAGAGTDTQYF.

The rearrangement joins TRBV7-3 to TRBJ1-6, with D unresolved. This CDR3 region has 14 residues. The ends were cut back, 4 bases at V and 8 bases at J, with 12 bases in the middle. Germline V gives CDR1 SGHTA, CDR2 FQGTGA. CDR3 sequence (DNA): TGTGCCAGCAGCTCCGGACGGGAAGATTCACCCCTCCACTTT. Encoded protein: CASSSGREDSPLHF.

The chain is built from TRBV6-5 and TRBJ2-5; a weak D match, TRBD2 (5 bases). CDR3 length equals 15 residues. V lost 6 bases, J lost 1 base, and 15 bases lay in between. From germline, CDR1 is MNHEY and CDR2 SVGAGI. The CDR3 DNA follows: TGTGCCAGCAGCCACAATCGGGCGGGCCAAGAGACCCAGTACTTC. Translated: CASSHNRAGQETQYF.

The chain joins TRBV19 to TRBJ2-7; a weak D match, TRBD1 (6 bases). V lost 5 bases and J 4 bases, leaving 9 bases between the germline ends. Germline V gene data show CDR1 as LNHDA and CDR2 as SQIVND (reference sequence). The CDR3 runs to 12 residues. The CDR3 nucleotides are TGTGCCAGTAGTTCTCAGGGGTACGAGCAGTACTTC. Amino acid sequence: CASSSQGYEQYF.

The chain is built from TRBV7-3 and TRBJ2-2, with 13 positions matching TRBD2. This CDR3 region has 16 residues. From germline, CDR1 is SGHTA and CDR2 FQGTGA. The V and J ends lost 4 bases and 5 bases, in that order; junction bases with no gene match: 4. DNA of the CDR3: TGTGCCAGCAGCTCACCGGGACTAGCGGGAACCGGGGAGCTGTTTTTT. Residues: CASSSPGLAGTGELFF.

CDR3 nucleotide sequence: TGTGCCAGCAGTTTGGGGACTAGCGGGACGAGAGGTACGCAGTATTTT. Encoded protein: CASSLGTSGTRGTQYF. The chain recombines TRBV28 with TRBJ2-3; 13 nucleotides agree with TRBD2. Germline trimming cut 3 bases from V and 8 bases from J; bases unmatched to any gene: 8. Germline V gene lookup returns CDR1 MDHEN and CDR2 SYDVKM. CDR3 length: 16 residues.

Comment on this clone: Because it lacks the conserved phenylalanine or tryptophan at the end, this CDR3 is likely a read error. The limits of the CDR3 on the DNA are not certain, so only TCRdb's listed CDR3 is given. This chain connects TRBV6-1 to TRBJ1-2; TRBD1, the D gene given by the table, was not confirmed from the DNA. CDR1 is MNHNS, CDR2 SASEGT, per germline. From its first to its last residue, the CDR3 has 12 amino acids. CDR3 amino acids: CASSEAVPGGVY.

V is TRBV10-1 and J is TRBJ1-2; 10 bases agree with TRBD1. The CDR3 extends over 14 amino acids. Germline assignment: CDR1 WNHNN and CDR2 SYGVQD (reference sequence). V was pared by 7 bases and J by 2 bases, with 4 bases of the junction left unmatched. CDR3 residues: CASITGQGNYGYTF. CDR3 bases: TGCGCCAGCATAACGGGACAGGGGAACTATGGCTACACCTTC.

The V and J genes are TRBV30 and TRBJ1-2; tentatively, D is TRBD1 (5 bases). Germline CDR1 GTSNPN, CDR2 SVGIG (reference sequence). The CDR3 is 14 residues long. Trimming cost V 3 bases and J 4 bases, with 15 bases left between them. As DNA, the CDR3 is TGTGCCTGGAGCGGTAAGGGGTACGGCTATGGCTACACCTTC. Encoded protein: CAWSGKGYGYGYTF.